This TCR beta chain was identified in a study of CD8 T cells in ankylosing spondylitis. TCRdb used MiXCR to reprocess the 5' RACE reads, holding one entry per CDR3 protein. The table has approximately 140,000 distinct CDR3 sequences, around two fifths seen once. This clonotype appeared a few times. Germline CDR1 is MNHEY and CDR2 is SVGEGT. V gave up 3 bases and J gave up 2 bases, with 9 bases separating them. The CDR3 has 14 amino acids. Sequencing input: synovial fluid, either unsorted or a sorted T cell fraction (not recorded which). The chain recombines TRBV6-2 or TRBV6-3 with TRBJ2-3; D is uncertain. The clonotype comes from a male donor with ankylosing spondylitis. CDR3 DNA: TGTGCCAGCAGTTATGTTGAAGTCACAGATACGCAGTATTTT. This encodes CASSYVEVTDTQYF.